The sequence of this TCR beta chain was determined in a study of blood T cell repertoires in COVID-19. Study in general: The samples span acute and convalescent COVID-19 from the United States, Italy and Spain.

This CDR3 spans 10 amino acids. Germline V CDR1 and CDR2: SNHLY, FYNNEI. V was pared by 8 bases and J by 3 bases, with 5 bases between. Original handling: Amplifying reference gene primers gave estimates of nucleated cell counts. Clones were sequenced by immunoSEQ multiplex PCR, and TCRdb holds only the in-frame ones, with some missing. The V and J calls and clone size are taken from that table; D and trimming were inferred from the DNA. The data show roughly 280,000 clones, about 88% seen once. The sequencing sample was made of PBMCs or T cells enriched from blood (not recorded which). The clonotype was recovered from a woman aged 50 to 65 who had recovered from COVID-19. The chain is built from TRBV2 and TRBJ2-7; no clear D gene. The CDR3 region is CASGVYEQYF. The CDR3, as DNA: TGTGCCAGCGGAGTCTACGAGCAGTACTTC.